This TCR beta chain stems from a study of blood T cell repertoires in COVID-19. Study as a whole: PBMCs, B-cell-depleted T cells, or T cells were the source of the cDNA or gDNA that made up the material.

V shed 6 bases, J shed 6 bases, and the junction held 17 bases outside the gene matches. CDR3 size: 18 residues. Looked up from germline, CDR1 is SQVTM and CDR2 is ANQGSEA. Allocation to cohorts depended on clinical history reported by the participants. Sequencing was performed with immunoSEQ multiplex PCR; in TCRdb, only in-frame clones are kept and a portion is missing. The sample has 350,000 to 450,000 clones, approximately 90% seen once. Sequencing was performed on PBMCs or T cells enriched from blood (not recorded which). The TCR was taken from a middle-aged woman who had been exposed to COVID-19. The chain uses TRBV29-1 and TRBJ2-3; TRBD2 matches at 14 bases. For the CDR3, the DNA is TGCAGCGTGCTAAAGAGTCGTAGTGGGACTAGCGGGAGTGATACGCAGTATTTT. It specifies CSVLKSRSGTSGSDTQYF.